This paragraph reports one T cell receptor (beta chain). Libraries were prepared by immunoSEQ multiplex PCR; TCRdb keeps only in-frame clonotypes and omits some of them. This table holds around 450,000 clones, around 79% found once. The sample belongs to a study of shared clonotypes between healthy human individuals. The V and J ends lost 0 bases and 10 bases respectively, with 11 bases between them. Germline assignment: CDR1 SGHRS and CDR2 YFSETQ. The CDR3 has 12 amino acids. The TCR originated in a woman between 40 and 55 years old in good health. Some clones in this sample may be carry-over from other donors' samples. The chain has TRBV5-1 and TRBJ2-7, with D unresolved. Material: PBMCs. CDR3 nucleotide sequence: TGCGCCAGCAGCTTGGTAGGGCTTCACCAGTACTTC. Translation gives CASSLVGLHQYF.